This paragraph covers one T cell receptor beta chain sequence. Antigen unknown. Each sample used at least 6.5 million PBMCs. The authors ran a second PCR of about 7 to 11 cycles using a sample-barcoded 5' primer and a J-beta primer mix. From each sample, at least 3 million paired-end reads containing CDR3 were obtained. TCRdb ran MiXCR on the 5' RACE reads and lists one entry per CDR3 protein. The sample carries more than 500,000 distinct CDR3 sequences, about 26% recorded once. This sample was taken from a study of blood T cells in healthy people across ages. Study-level findings and limits: Observed TCR beta diversity per million T cells went down as age went up. This fall followed a roughly linear course with age.

V was cut by 6 bases and J by 6 bases, with 22 bases left in between. The CDR3 covers 15 residues. Germline-derived CDR1 and CDR2 are SGHKS and YYEKEE (reference sequence). The sequence came from an older woman in good health. Input material: blood. This chain links TRBV5-5 with TRBJ2-7; no firm D call. In DNA, the CDR3 is TGTGCCAGCAACTTTAGTACCCCATCAACCGGCGAGCAGTACTTC. Protein product: CASNFSTPSTGEQYF. The full variable domain, rest sourced from reference TRBV5-5 and TRBJ2-7, is DAGVTQSPTHLIKTRGQQVTLRCSPISGHKSVSWYQQVLGQGPQFIFQYYEKEERGRGNFPDRFSARQFPNYSSELNVNALLLGDSALYLCASNFSTPSTGEQYFGPGTRLTVT.